This TCR beta chain appears in the sequencing data of a study of cytomegalovirus exposure and HLA in healthy donors. Study-wide context: The use of the same platform for the approximately 130 validation repertoires and the approximately 690 first-cohort repertoires was reported by a later analysis.

The donors were members of the validation cohort, which comprised around 110 subjects and was separate from the first cohort of 600 to 850 subjects. This clone was counted once. Its antigen remains unknown. General observations from the study: The authors listed around 150 TCR beta chains as cytomegalovirus-associated. Among TCR sequences, most were rare, though some public TCRs appeared in many donors.

TCRdb's table, derived via immunoSEQ multiplex PCR, lists solely in-frame clones and lacks some. The table has around 240,000 clones, nearly 90% seen once. The sequence came from a woman younger than 35 in good health and CMV-seronegative. The sequenced material came from PBMCs.

Written as DNA, the CDR3 is TGTGCCAGCAGCTTAGGGGCATCTTTTGGCTACACCTTC. Encoded protein: CASSLGASFGYTF. The rearrangement joins TRBV7-2 to TRBJ1-2; D is unclear. This CDR3 is 13 amino acids long. Germline CDR1 reads SGHTA; CDR2 reads FQGNSA. V was shortened by 1 base and J by 7 bases, with 10 bases between the two germline ends.